This passage covers 13 T cell receptor beta chains from one sample sequenced in a study of cytomegalovirus exposure and HLA in healthy donors. With 60 Vbeta and 13 Jbeta primers, the PCR was carried out. The assay was immunoSEQ multiplex PCR, and TCRdb's table has in-frame clones only and misses some. The listing records 150,000 or so clones. The material sequenced was PBMCs. The receptors here all came from a woman younger than 35 in good health and CMV-seronegative.

The V call is TRBV19, the J call TRBJ1-4, with unresolved D. Germline V lookup: CDR1 LNHDA, CDR2 SQIVND (reference sequence). The V end lost 3 bases, the J end lost 3 bases, and 11 bases lay between the germline ends. The CDR3 is 15 residues long. The CDR3 region is CASSMSPAANEKLFF. CDR3 DNA: TGTGCCAGTAGTATGAGTCCCGCGGCTAATGAAAAACTGTTTTTT.

The chain has TRBV7-9 and TRBJ2-7; the match to TRBD1 covers 7 bases. J gave up 5 bases and V 6 bases, and 10 bases lay outside the gene matches. Looked up from germline, CDR1 is SEHNR and CDR2 is FQNEAQ (reference sequence). The CDR3 has 14 residues. In nucleotides, the CDR3 is TGTGCCAGCAGTAGACAGGGCGTTAAGGACGAGCAGTACTTC. It is translated as CASSRQGVKDEQYF.

The V and J genes are TRBV10-3 and TRBJ2-1, with D unclear. CDR3 length equals 12 residues. The V gene lost 3 bases and the J gene lost 10 bases, with 10 bases spanning the gap. The germline V gene encodes CDR1 ENHRY and CDR2 SYGVKD. For the CDR3, the DNA is TGTGCCATCAGTGACGCGAAAACCGAGCAGTTCTTC. It yields the protein CAISDAKTEQFF.

The V gene is TRBV5-6, the J gene TRBJ1-2; D might be TRBD1 (6 bases). The CDR3 is made up of 18 amino acids. Germline loops: CDR1 SGHDT, CDR2 YYEEEE. Trimming took off 4 bases at V and 1 base at J, with 23 bases between the two ends. The CDR3 protein is CASSPWTATFVDNYGYTF. The CDR3 nucleotides read TGTGCCAGCAGCCCTTGGACAGCCACTTTTGTTGATAACTATGGCTACACCTTC. Full variable domain (missing parts from reference TRBV5-6 and TRBJ1-2): DAGVTQSPTHLIKTRGQQVTLRCSPKSGHDTVSWYQQALGQGPQFIFQYYEEEERQRGNFPDRFSGHQFPNYSSELNVNALLLGDSALYLCASSPWTATFVDNYGYTFGSGTRLTVV.

The CDR3 sequence: CASSMGRVVDTQYF. The CDR3 nucleotides are TGTGCCAGTAGTATGGGGAGGGTGGTGGATACGCAGTATTTT. This sequence joins TRBV19 and TRBJ2-3; the match to TRBD2 covers 7 bases. The CDR3 consists of 14 residues. V shed 3 bases, J shed 6 bases, and the junction held 6 bases outside the gene matches. The germline CDR1 and CDR2 sequences are LNHDA and SQIVND (reference sequence).

The rearrangement joins TRBV30 to TRBJ1-1; D ambiguous. CDR3 size: 12 residues. Trimming took off 0 bases at V and 6 bases at J, with 8 bases between the two ends. Per the germline V gene, CDR1 is GTSNPN and CDR2 is SVGIG (reference sequence). DNA for the CDR3: TGTGCCTGGAGTGTAGGGAGGGCTGAAGCTTTCTTT. Translating it yields CAWSVGRAEAFF.

The rearrangement links TRBV19 to TRBJ1-2, with 10 nucleotides matching TRBD1. Germline assignment: CDR1 LNHDA and CDR2 SQIVND (reference sequence). The CDR3 is made up of 17 amino acids. V dropped 6 bases and J dropped 4; count of bases not matched to a gene: 14. CDR3 protein: CASSMTGGGISGYGYTF. Written as DNA, the CDR3 is TGTGCCAGTAGCATGACAGGGGGCGGAATATCGGGCTATGGCTACACCTTC. Filled out from reference TRBV19 and TRBJ1-2, the complete variable domain reads DGGITQSPKYLFRKEGQNVTLSCEQNLNHDAMYWYRQDPGQGLRLIYYSQIVNDFQKGDIAEGYSVSREKKESFPLTVTSAQKNPTAFYLCASSMTGGGISGYGYTFGSGTRLTVV.

The rearrangement links TRBV9 to TRBJ1-2, with D tentatively TRBD1 (5 bases). V lost 4 bases and J lost 4, with 17 bases in between. CDR1 SGDLS and CDR2 YYNGEE come from the germline V gene. CDR3 length: 15 residues. CDR3 in amino acids: CASSPGLGQGYGYTF. Written as DNA, the CDR3 is TGTGCCAGCAGCCCAGGGTTGGGGCAGGGCTATGGCTACACCTTC.

The chain couples TRBV7-8 to TRBJ1-1; D possibly corresponds to TRBD1 (6 bases). This CDR3 contains 13 residues. The ends were cut back, 6 bases at V and 1 base at J, with 9 bases in the middle. CDR1 SGHVS and CDR2 FQNEAQ come from the germline V gene. The DNA of the CDR3 is TGTGCCAGCAGTCGAGGGGGGAACACTGAAGCTTTCTTT. Amino acid sequence: CASSRGGNTEAFF.

The chain links TRBV6-6 to TRBJ2-5; D gene uncertain. The CDR3 is 15 amino acids. Germline CDR1 is MNHNY and CDR2 is SVGAGI (reference sequence). The V and J ends lost 2 bases and 1 base respectively, with 11 bases between them. CDR3 protein: CASSYGLAAQETQYF. As DNA, the CDR3 is TGTGCCAGCAGTTACGGGTTAGCCGCCCAAGAGACCCAGTACTTC.

The chain uses TRBV6-4 and TRBJ1-6; maybe TRBD1 (6 bases). The CDR3 is 15 amino acids. V was trimmed by 6 bases and J by 3 bases, leaving 12 bases between them. The germline gives CDR1 MRHNA, CDR2 SNTAGT. CDR3 coding DNA: TGTGCCAGCAGCCCAGGACAGCTCTATAATTCACCCCTCCACTTT. It is translated as CASSPGQLYNSPLHF.

The J gene is TRBJ2-1, the V gene TRBV4-3, with 9 bases aligning to TRBD2. CDR1 and CDR2 from the germline V gene are LGHNA and YSLEER. Germline trimming cut 0 bases from V and 7 bases from J; bases unmatched to any gene: 10. The length of the CDR3 is 17 residues. CDR3 loop: CASSQEVAGAGWNEQFF. CDR3 coding DNA: TGCGCCAGCAGCCAAGAGGTAGCGGGAGCAGGTTGGAATGAGCAGTTCTTC.

V and J are TRBV18 and TRBJ2-1; 9 bases map to TRBD2. This CDR3 region has 14 residues. V gave up 2 bases and J gave up 6 bases; unmatched junction bases: 2. Germline CDR1 KGHSH, CDR2 LQKENI. CDR3 coding DNA: TGTGCCAGCTCACCAATAGCGGGAGCCAATGAGCAGTTCTTC. Translation gives CASSPIAGANEQFF. The whole variable domain, remainder taken from reference TRBV18 and TRBJ2-1, is NAGVMQNPRHLVRRRGQEARLRCSPMKGHSHVYWYRQLPEEGLKFMVYLQKENIIDESGMPKERFSAEFPKEGPSILRIQQVVRGDSAAYFCASSPIAGANEQFFGPGTRLTVL.